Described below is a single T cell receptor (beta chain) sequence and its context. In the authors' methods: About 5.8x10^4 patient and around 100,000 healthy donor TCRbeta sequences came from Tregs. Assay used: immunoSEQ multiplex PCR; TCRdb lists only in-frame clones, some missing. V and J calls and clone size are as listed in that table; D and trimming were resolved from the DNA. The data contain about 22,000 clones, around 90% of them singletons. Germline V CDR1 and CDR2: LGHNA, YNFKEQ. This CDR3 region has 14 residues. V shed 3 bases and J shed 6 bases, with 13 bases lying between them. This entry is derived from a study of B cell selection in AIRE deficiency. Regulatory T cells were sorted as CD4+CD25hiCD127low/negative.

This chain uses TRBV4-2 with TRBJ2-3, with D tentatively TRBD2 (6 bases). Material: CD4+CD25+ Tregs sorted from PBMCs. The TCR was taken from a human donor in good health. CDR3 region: CASSHGASVDTQYF. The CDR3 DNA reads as TGTGCCAGCAGCCATGGGGCTAGCGTGGATACGCAGTATTTT.